Listed here are 14 T cell receptor beta chains from one sample, sequenced in a study of shared clonotypes between healthy human individuals. TCRdb keeps only in-frame clones here, not all; method: immunoSEQ multiplex PCR. The repertoire holds under 2,500,000 clones, with nearly 97% as singletons. The sequencing sample was made of naive CD4+ T cells sorted from blood. Sample subset: CD45RA+ positively selected. These receptors originate from a man aged 18 to 30 in good health.

J is TRBJ1-2 and V is TRBV7-9, with D perhaps TRBD1 (6 bases). Germline-derived CDR1 and CDR2 are SEHNR and FQNEAQ (reference sequence). This CDR3 has 14 amino acids. V shed 5 bases and J shed 0 bases, with 10 bases lying between them. CDR3 region: CASSRDTANYGYTF. CDR3 bases: TGTGCCAGCAGCCGGGACACCGCTAACTATGGCTACACCTTC. Full variable domain (missing parts from reference TRBV7-9 and TRBJ1-2): DTGVSQNPRHKITKRGQNVTFRCDPISEHNRLYWYRQTLGQGPEFLTYFQNEAQLEKSRLLSDRFSAERPKGSFSTLEIQRTEQGDSAMYLCASSRDTANYGYTFGSGTRLTVV.

V is TRBV5-1 and J is TRBJ2-5; 8 nucleotides match TRBD2. The J segment lost 4 bases and the V segment lost 3 bases, leaving 8 bases of the junction unmatched. Germline V gene data show CDR1 as SGHRS and CDR2 as YFSETQ. The CDR3 has 15 residues. CDR3 sequence reads: CASSYGTRGRETQYF. CDR3 nucleotide sequence: TGCGCCAGCAGCTACGGGACTAGAGGGCGAGAGACCCAGTACTTC.

The rearrangement joins TRBV6-5 to TRBJ2-7, with D unclear. V was cut by 2 bases and J by 5 bases, with 10 bases left in between. Looked up from germline, CDR1 is MNHEY and CDR2 is SVGAGI. The CDR3 runs to 13 residues. The CDR3 region is CASSYRPVDEQYF. The CDR3 DNA reads as TGTGCCAGCAGTTACCGGCCAGTCGACGAGCAGTACTTC.

The rearrangement uses TRBV5-4 and TRBJ1-4; weak D call: TRBD1 (6 bases). Germline loops: CDR1 SGHNT, CDR2 YYREEE (reference sequence). The germline V and J ends were trimmed by 3 bases and 2 bases, with 17 bases remaining between them. The CDR3 consists of 17 residues. The CDR3 DNA is TGTGCCAGCAGCTCCGGGGACACTGAGGTGACTAATGAAAAACTGTTTTTT. Protein sequence: CASSSGDTEVTNEKLFF.

This clone was recorded only once. The chain couples TRBV6-5 to TRBJ2-4; 7 nucleotides match TRBD1. From germline, CDR1 is MNHEY and CDR2 SVGAGI. V lost 5 bases to trimming and J lost 6 bases; unmatched junction nucleotides: 7. CDR3 length: 14 amino acids. The CDR3 spells CASSETGAGNIQYF. Here the CDR3 DNA reads TGTGCCAGCAGTGAAACAGGGGCCGGAAACATTCAGTACTTC.

The chain couples TRBV2 to TRBJ2-5; D gene uncertain. Germline lookup yields CDR1 SNHLY and CDR2 FYNNEI. The CDR3 runs 12 residues. V lost 5 bases to trimming and J lost 4 bases, with 8 bases between them. This CDR3 is CASSLTLETQYF. CDR3 in DNA: TGTGCCAGCAGTTTGACACTAGAGACCCAGTACTTC.

This rearrangement joins TRBV27 to TRBJ2-1; 12 bases line up with TRBD2. V lost 5 bases and J lost 7; bases outside the gene matches: 6. Germline V gene data show CDR1 as MNHEY and CDR2 as SMNVEV (reference sequence). The CDR3 is 15 residues long. DNA for the CDR3: TGTGCCAGCAGTCTCCTACTAGCGGGGGGTAATGAGCAGTTCTTC. Its protein product is CASSLLLAGGNEQFF.

V usage is TRBV6-6 and J usage is TRBJ2-7; 8 positions match TRBD1. The CDR3 runs 15 residues. The ends lost 2 bases at V and 0 bases at J; junction bases unmatched: 3. Germline CDR1 is MNHNY and CDR2 is SVGAGI (reference sequence). CDR3 in amino acids: CASSYRTGNSYEQYF. In DNA, the CDR3 is TGTGCCAGCAGTTACCGGACAGGGAACTCCTACGAGCAGTACTTC.

V gene TRBV6-6 combines with J gene TRBJ1-2; 9 positions agree with TRBD1. Germline V gene data show CDR1 as MNHNY and CDR2 as SVGAGI (reference sequence). Trimming removed 3 bases from V and 6 bases from J; junction bases left unmatched: 5. The CDR3 covers 14 residues. CDR3 nucleotide sequence: TGTGCCAGCAGTTATCTTACAGGGGGCGATGGCTACACCTTC. This encodes CASSYLTGGDGYTF.

The chain employs TRBV30 and TRBJ1-3; unclear D gene. With 0 bases removed from V and 2 bases from J, the gap between germline ends came to 11 bases. Germline V lookup: CDR1 GTSNPN, CDR2 SVGIG (reference sequence). The CDR3 contains 15 residues. In nucleotides, the CDR3 is TGTGCCTGGAGTGTAACACAACTGGCTGGAAACACCATATATTTT. This gives the protein CAWSVTQLAGNTIYF.

CDR3 DNA: TGTGCCAGCAGCTTAGAAGGGAGCTCTGGAAACACCATATATTTT. Translating it yields CASSLEGSSGNTIYF. This chain joins TRBV7-9 and TRBJ1-3; unclear D gene. The V gene's germline CDR1 is SEHNR and CDR2 FQNEAQ (reference sequence). There are 15 residues in the CDR3. V lost 1 base and J lost 0, with 7 bases in between.

The rearrangement links TRBV6-5 to TRBJ1-1; 8 bases map to TRBD1. V lost 6 bases, J lost 7 bases, and 1 base stayed unmatched. Germline-derived CDR1 and CDR2 are MNHEY and SVGAGI. CDR3 length: 11 residues. CDR3 coding DNA: TGTGCCAGCAGACAGGGGGATGAAGCTTTCTTT. Translating it yields CASRQGDEAFF.

This clone has just one count. The gene calls are TRBV6-5 and TRBJ2-1, with D uncertain. CDR3 length: 15 residues. Germline-derived CDR1 and CDR2 are MNHEY and SVGAGI. The V gene lost 2 bases and the J gene lost 4 bases, with 12 bases spanning the gap. The CDR3 sequence: CASSYRAAVYNEQFF. DNA for the CDR3: TGTGCCAGCAGTTACCGGGCGGCCGTATACAATGAGCAGTTCTTC.

The CDR3 loop is CASSLVDGSSGNTIYF. CDR3 bases: TGTGCCAGCAGCTTGGTGGACGGTTCCTCTGGAAACACCATATATTTT. V is TRBV5-5 and J is TRBJ1-3; D not resolved. V lost 0 bases and J 0 bases, leaving 10 bases between the germline ends. Germline-derived CDR1 and CDR2 are SGHKS and YYEKEE (reference sequence). The CDR3 has 16 residues.